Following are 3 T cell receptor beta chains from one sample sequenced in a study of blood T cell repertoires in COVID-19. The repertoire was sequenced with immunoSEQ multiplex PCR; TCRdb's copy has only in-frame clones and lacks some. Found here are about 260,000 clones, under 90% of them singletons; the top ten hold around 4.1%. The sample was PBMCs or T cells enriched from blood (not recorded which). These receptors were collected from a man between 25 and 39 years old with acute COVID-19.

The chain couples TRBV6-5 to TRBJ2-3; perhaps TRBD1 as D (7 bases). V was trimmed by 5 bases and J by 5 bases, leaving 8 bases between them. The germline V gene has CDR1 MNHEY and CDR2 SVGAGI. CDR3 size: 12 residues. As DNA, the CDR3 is TGTGCCAGCAGTCAGGGGGGAGATACGCAGTATTTT. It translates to CASSQGGDTQYF.

CDR3 in DNA: TGCGCCAGCAGCCCAGGGACAGCGAATAACTATGGCTACACCTTC. Translation gives CASSPGTANNYGYTF. This chain connects TRBV4-3 to TRBJ1-2; 7 bases are shared with TRBD1. The CDR3 sequence is 15 residues long. The trim removed 4 bases at V and 1 base at J, leaving 6 bases unmatched. In germline, CDR1 is LGHNA, CDR2 YSLEER.

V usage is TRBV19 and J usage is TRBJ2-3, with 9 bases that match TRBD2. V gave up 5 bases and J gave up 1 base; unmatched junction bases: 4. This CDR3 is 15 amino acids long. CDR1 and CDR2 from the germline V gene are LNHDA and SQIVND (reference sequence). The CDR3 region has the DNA TGTGCCAGTAGTGCTCGACTAGCGGGCACAGATACGCAGTATTTT. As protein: CASSARLAGTDTQYF.